The next 22 T cell receptor beta chains were all read from a single sample in a study of human T cells and chemical hapten exposure. Attachment of unique molecular identifiers to individual cDNA molecules was performed in the library. From the reads, TCRdb called clonotypes with MiXCR, one entry per CDR3 protein. The table has 2,300 or so distinct CDR3 sequences, around 50% seen once; the top ten hold 9.8%. Treatment denoted: therapeutic diphenylcyclopropenone sensitization with weekly scalp DPC. This specimen was whole blood, taken before DPC sensitization or 2, 6, or about 24 weeks after (not recorded which). Receptors originate from an adult with alopecia areata. Some clones in this sample may be carry-over from other donors' samples. This table probably holds off-target reads from a library built for another chain.

The gene calls are TRBV7-9 and TRBJ2-5; D remains ambiguous. Trimming left V 6 bases short and J 5 bases short, with 7 bases between. Germline lookup yields CDR1 SEHNR and CDR2 FQNEAQ (reference sequence). The CDR3 is 11 residues long. The CDR3 DNA sequence: TGTGCCAGCAGGTCCTCTGAGACCCAGTACTTC. It codes for CASRSSETQYF.

This chain links TRBV18 with TRBJ1-5, with D possibly matching TRBD1 (6 bases). The CDR3 spans 15 residues. V dropped 6 bases and J dropped 7 bases, with 19 bases sitting between them. The germline V gene encodes CDR1 KGHSH and CDR2 LQKENI. As DNA, the CDR3 is TGTGCCAGCTCCCCTGCCGGGGGCGATGGGCAGCCCCAGCATTTT. Translation: CASSPAGGDGQPQHF. The full variable domain, in which reference TRBV18 and TRBJ1-5 provide the parts outside the CDR3, is NAGVMQNPRHLVRRRGQEARLRCSPMKGHSHVYWYRQLPEEGLKFMVYLQKENIIDESGMPKERFSAEFPKEGPSILRIQQVVRGDSAAYFCASSPAGGDGQPQHFGDGTRLSIL.

This chain uses TRBV2 with TRBJ2-1; 9 bases are a match to TRBD1. V lost 2 bases to trimming and J lost 5 bases; unmatched junction nucleotides: 19. Germline lookup yields CDR1 SNHLY and CDR2 FYNNEI. The CDR3 length is 20 residues. In DNA, the CDR3 is TGTGCCAGCAGTGAATCGTCTGCCTGGCTGGGACAGGGACGGAACAATGAGCAGTTCTTC. Translating gives CASSESSAWLGQGRNNEQFF.

The chain links TRBV20-1 to TRBJ2-3; 7 nucleotides match TRBD2. The junction had 9 bases not matched to a gene; V was cut back by 6 bases and J by 0 bases. The germline V gene encodes CDR1 DFQATT and CDR2 SNEGSKA (reference sequence). The CDR3 contains 15 residues. The CDR3 reads CSAPPSGTSTDTQYF. The DNA for the CDR3 is TGCAGTGCACCGCCTAGCGGCACGAGCACAGATACGCAGTATTTT.

This sequence joins TRBV6-4 and TRBJ2-3, with D unresolved. Trimming stripped 2 bases from V and 0 bases from J, with 3 bases between. The CDR3 has 13 amino acids. Germline values: CDR1 MRHNA, CDR2 SNTAGT. The CDR3 reads CASSDGSTDTQYF. The CDR3 DNA is TGTGCCAGCAGTGACGGAAGCACAGATACGCAGTATTTT.

As DNA, the CDR3 is TGTGCCGGCCTCCTGCTAGACAGGACTGGGGCCAACGTCCTGACTTTC. This sequence encodes CAGLLLDRTGANVLTF. The V and J genes are TRBV6-1 and TRBJ2-6, with D possibly matching TRBD1 (6 bases). V was trimmed by 11 bases and J by 2 bases, leaving 19 bases between them. CDR1 and CDR2 from the germline V gene are MNHNS and SASEGT. This CDR3 has 16 residues.

The V call is TRBV12-3 or TRBV12-4, the J call TRBJ1-2, with D unresolved. The ends were cut back, 6 bases at V and 9 bases at J, with 17 bases in the middle. This CDR3 is 13 amino acids long. CDR3 sequence (DNA): TGTGCCAGCAGCCTTCAGACAAGAGAACGCTACACCTTC. Translation: CASSLQTRERYTF.

J is TRBJ1-1 and V is TRBV12-3 or TRBV12-4; D is uncertain. Trimming shortened V by 2 bases and J by 0 bases, and 13 bases separated the two germline ends. The CDR3 covers 16 residues. CDR3 sequence: CASSLWGWGMNTEAFF. In nucleotides, the CDR3 is TGTGCCAGCAGTTTATGGGGTTGGGGAATGAACACTGAAGCTTTCTTT.

This clonotype was seen only a few times. The CDR3 DNA is TGCAGTGCACTTTCTAGCGGTGTGTACCAAGAGACCCAGTACTTC. The encoded protein is CSALSSGVYQETQYF. V is TRBV20-1 and J is TRBJ2-5, with 7 bases that match TRBD2. The V gene's germline CDR1 is DFQATT and CDR2 SNEGSKA (reference sequence). V shed 6 bases and J 0 bases; nucleotides not matched to a gene: 10. The CDR3 is 15 amino acids.

By its share, this clonotype is hyperexpanded. The chain recombines TRBV3-1 with TRBJ2-1; TRBD2 agrees at 7 bases. The V gene end was trimmed by 4 bases and the J gene end by 7 bases; junction bases not matched to a gene: 10. CDR1 and CDR2 (germline): LGHDT, YNNKEL (reference sequence). The CDR3 is 15 residues long. Here the CDR3 reads CASSLGEVAGNEQFF. DNA of the CDR3: TGTGCCAGCAGCCTCGGGGAGGTAGCGGGTAATGAGCAGTTCTTC.

The chain has TRBV20-1 and TRBJ2-7; unclear D gene. The germline CDR1 and CDR2 sequences are DFQATT and SNEGSKA (reference sequence). Trimming removed 6 bases at V and 5 bases at J, with 11 bases between. There are 11 residues in the CDR3. The CDR3 sequence: CSANGRDEQYF. The CDR3 nucleotides read TGCAGTGCCAATGGACGGGACGAGCAGTACTTC.

The CDR3 bases are TGTGCCAGCAGTGAGAGCACCACTGAAGCTTTCTTT. It yields the protein CASSESTTEAFF. This chain uses TRBV2 with TRBJ1-1; D gene uncertain. V was cut by 3 bases and J by 4 bases, with 6 bases left in between. The length of the CDR3 is 12 residues. Germline CDR1 is SNHLY and CDR2 is FYNNEI. The full variable domain, its missing parts supplied by reference TRBV2 and TRBJ1-1, is EPEVTQTPSHQVTQMGQEVILRCVPISNHLYFYWYRQILGQKVEFLVSFYNNEISEKSEIFDDQFSVERPDGSNFTLKIRSTKLEDSAMYFCASSESTTEAFFGQGTRLTVV.

V usage is TRBV14 and J usage is TRBJ2-1; 7 bases line up with TRBD2. The germline V gene encodes CDR1 SGHDN and CDR2 FVKESK. The CDR3 spans 15 residues. The V gene end was trimmed by 2 bases and the J gene end by 0 bases; junction bases not matched to a gene: 1. CDR3 coding DNA: TGTGCCAGCAGCCAACCGGGGGGCTCCTACAATGAGCAGTTCTTC. This encodes CASSQPGGSYNEQFF.

V is TRBV4-2 and J is TRBJ2-2, with unresolved D. CDR1 and CDR2 (germline): LGHNA, YNFKEQ. The CDR3 length is 12 residues. Between the trimmed V and J ends, which lost 1 base and 7 bases, there was a span of 4 bases. CDR3 sequence: CASSQVSGELFF. The CDR3 DNA is TGTGCCAGCAGCCAAGTAAGCGGGGAGCTGTTTTTT.

The CDR3 nucleotides read TGCAGTGCTAGTGCGGGCGGCACAGATACGCAGTATTTT. This codes for CSASAGGTDTQYF. The chain employs TRBV20-1 and TRBJ2-3, with D possibly being TRBD2 (5 bases). CDR1 DFQATT and CDR2 SNEGSKA come from the germline V gene (reference sequence). The CDR3 spans 13 residues. V lost 3 bases, J lost 1 base, and 8 bases lay in between.

This clonotype was counted a few times. V usage is TRBV7-2 and J usage is TRBJ2-7; 9 bases fit TRBD2. This CDR3 contains 16 residues. From germline, CDR1 is SGHTA and CDR2 FQGNSA. With V trimmed by 2 bases and J by 0 bases, 5 bases remained unmatched. The CDR3 sequence: CASSLSSSGNSYEQYF. The CDR3 coding sequence is TGTGCCAGCAGCTTAAGTTCTAGCGGGAACTCCTACGAGCAGTACTTC.

This clonotype turned up a few times. J is TRBJ2-2 and V is TRBV29-1, with no clear D. Germline CDR1 is SQVTM and CDR2 is ANQGSEA. With 0 bases removed from V and 8 bases from J, the gap between germline ends came to 10 bases. The CDR3 runs to 13 residues. The chain's CDR3 is CSVEDRPTGELFF. For the CDR3, the DNA is TGCAGCGTTGAAGACAGGCCGACGGGGGAGCTGTTTTTT.

This clonotype was counted only a few times. V gene TRBV11-2 combines with J gene TRBJ2-5; 11 nucleotides line up with TRBD2. The V gene end was trimmed by 2 bases and the J gene end by 2 bases; junction bases not matched to a gene: 4. CDR1 is SGHAT and CDR2 is FQNNGV in the germline V gene. This CDR3 has 16 residues. CDR3 protein: CASSLTSGSQQETQYF. CDR3 in DNA: TGTGCCAGCAGCTTAACTAGCGGGAGCCAACAAGAGACCCAGTACTTC.

The chain combines TRBV29-1 with TRBJ2-2, with D possibly being TRBD1 (5 bases). The ends were cut back, 7 bases at V and 0 bases at J, with 9 bases in the middle. Germline V CDR1 and CDR2: SQVTM, ANQGSEA. The CDR3 is 13 amino acids. The CDR3 DNA is TGCAGCGGGAGACAGACGAACACCGGGGAGCTGTTTTTT. This encodes CSGRQTNTGELFF.

This clonotype has more than one count but fewer than ten. V gene TRBV5-1 combines with J gene TRBJ2-5; D is possibly TRBD1 (5 bases). Germline CDR1 and CDR2: SGHRS and YFSETQ. The V end was cut by 5 bases, the J end by 1 base, with 9 bases between. The CDR3 is 13 amino acids. In DNA, the CDR3 is TGCGCCAGCAGTCAACAGGCCCAAGAGACCCAGTACTTC. This encodes CASSQQAQETQYF.

In its sample, this clonotype was seen a few times. The chain employs TRBV7-3 and TRBJ2-3; 7 bases line up with TRBD2. CDR1 SGHTA and CDR2 FQGTGA come from the germline V gene. V gave up 5 bases and J gave up 6 bases; unmatched junction bases: 11. CDR3 length equals 15 residues. The CDR3 spells CASSLWGLAVDTQYF. CDR3 DNA sequence: TGTGCCAGCAGCCTATGGGGCCTAGCGGTGGATACGCAGTATTTT.

The chain couples TRBV12-3 or TRBV12-4 to TRBJ2-3; TRBD2 agrees at 10 bases. This CDR3 has 15 residues. With V trimmed by 5 bases and J by 6 bases, 8 bases remained unmatched. The DNA for the CDR3 is TGTGCCAGCAGTCCTCTAGCGGGAGACGCGGATACGCAGTATTTT. Amino acids: CASSPLAGDADTQYF.